Presented here are 9 T cell receptor beta chains from one specimen sequenced in a study of T cells in Graves' hyperthyroidism and ophthalmopathy. What was amplified from RNA transcripts were TCR beta CDR3 regions. The TCR CDR3 was amplified in a first-round RT-PCR using the HTBI primer set. Each CDR3 protein is one row after TCRdb ran MiXCR on the multiplex PCR reads. Of nearly 600,000 distinct CDR3 sequences in the sample, 14% were seen once. The sample consisted of blood. Receptors originate from a woman in her twenties or thirties with Graves' hyperthyroidism that later progressed to Graves' ophthalmopathy.

This clonotype was counted many times. The V call is TRBV11-2, the J call TRBJ2-1, with TRBD2 matching over 8 bases. The CDR3 has 20 amino acids. V was pared by 1 base and J by 6 bases, with 20 bases of the junction left unmatched. CDR1 is SGHAT and CDR2 is FQNNGV in the germline V gene. The CDR3 region has the DNA TGTGCCAGCAGCTTAGTCCTTCGGGGGGCGGGGGGACGAGTATTCAATGAGCAGTTCTTC. This translates into CASSLVLRGAGGRVFNEQFF. Filled out from reference TRBV11-2 and TRBJ2-1, the complete variable domain reads EAGVAQSPRYKIIEKRQSVAFWCNPISGHATLYWYQQILGQGPKLLIQFQNNGVVDDSQLPKDRFSAERLKGVDSTLKIQPAKLEDSAVYLCASSLVLRGAGGRVFNEQFFGPGTRLTVL.

This clonotype was seen repeatedly, ten times or more. The chain employs TRBV12-3 or TRBV12-4 and TRBJ2-7; maybe TRBD1 (5 bases). Between the trimmed V and J ends, which lost 1 base and 5 bases, there was a span of 12 bases. This CDR3 is built from 14 residues. CDR3 in amino acids: CASSLEGASHEQYF. CDR3 coding DNA: TGTGCCAGCAGTTTAGAAGGGGCCAGTCACGAGCAGTACTTC.

The sample holds many counts of this clonotype. CDR3 sequence (DNA): TGCGCCAGCAGCCAAGGGGAGAGAGGGGGCTCCTACGAGCAGTACTTC. Translation gives CASSQGERGGSYEQYF. The chain links TRBV4-1 to TRBJ2-7; tentatively, D is TRBD1 (6 bases). Per the germline V gene, CDR1 is MGHRA and CDR2 is YSYEKL. Trimming stripped 1 base from V and 0 bases from J, with 13 bases between. The CDR3 totals 16 residues.

This clonotype has just a few counts. This chain uses TRBV19 with TRBJ2-5; TRBD2 might be the D (6 bases). The CDR3 consists of 17 residues. With 3 bases removed from V and 3 bases from J, the gap between germline ends came to 20 bases. The V gene's germline CDR1 is LNHDA and CDR2 SQIVND (reference sequence). Here the CDR3 reads CASSMEGIVGKKETQYF. Here the CDR3 DNA reads TGTGCCAGTAGTATGGAGGGGATAGTCGGGAAAAAAGAGACCCAGTACTTC.

There are a few counts of this clonotype. The rearrangement joins TRBV29-1 to TRBJ2-7; 9 bases are shared with TRBD2. Germline V gives CDR1 SQVTM, CDR2 ANQGSEA. After removal of 3 bases from V and 4 bases from J, the junction contained 4 bases not matched to a gene. The CDR3 totals 13 residues. CDR3 DNA sequence: TGCAGCGTTGATAGCGGGAGTAATTACGAGCAGTACTTC. Protein product: CSVDSGSNYEQYF.

In this sample, this clonotype turned up many times. The chain joins TRBV12-3 or TRBV12-4 to TRBJ1-1; 10 nucleotides line up with TRBD1. The trim removed 4 bases at V and 1 base at J, leaving 3 bases unmatched. The CDR3 length is 15 residues. The CDR3 DNA sequence: TGTGCCAGCAGTTCGACAGGGGGCCCGAACACTGAAGCTTTCTTT. Translated: CASSSTGGPNTEAFF.

This clonotype appeared many times. The V gene is TRBV12-5, the J gene TRBJ2-7; TRBD1 is a possible D gene (5 bases). The length of the CDR3 is 13 residues. The germline V gene encodes CDR1 LGHNT and CDR2 FRNRAP. Trimming stripped 2 bases from V and 4 bases from J, with 9 bases between. CDR3 sequence reads: CASGLSSGYEQYF. The CDR3 DNA reads TGTGCTAGTGGTTTGTCCTCAGGGTACGAGCAGTACTTC.

This clonotype was counted ten times or more. The chain joins TRBV28 to TRBJ2-6; 9 bases agree with TRBD1. The ends lost 11 bases at V and 2 bases at J; junction bases unmatched: 13. The CDR3 covers 17 residues. Germline CDR1 MDHEN, CDR2 SYDVKM. CDR3 sequence (DNA): TGTGCCGTTCCAACTTTTAGACAGGGGGCTGGGGCCAACGTCCTGACTTTC. This sequence encodes CAVPTFRQGAGANVLTF.

With regard to this clonotype: This clone may be a read error of a much larger clone one base away. The chain has TRBV19 and TRBJ1-1, with unresolved D. The length of the CDR3 is 17 residues. Germline V CDR1 and CDR2: LNHDA, SQIVND (reference sequence). The CDR3 bases are TGTGCCAGTAGTACCTACAGACGGGGTGAGGTGAACACTGAAACTTTCTTT. It translates to CASSTYRRGEVNTETFF.